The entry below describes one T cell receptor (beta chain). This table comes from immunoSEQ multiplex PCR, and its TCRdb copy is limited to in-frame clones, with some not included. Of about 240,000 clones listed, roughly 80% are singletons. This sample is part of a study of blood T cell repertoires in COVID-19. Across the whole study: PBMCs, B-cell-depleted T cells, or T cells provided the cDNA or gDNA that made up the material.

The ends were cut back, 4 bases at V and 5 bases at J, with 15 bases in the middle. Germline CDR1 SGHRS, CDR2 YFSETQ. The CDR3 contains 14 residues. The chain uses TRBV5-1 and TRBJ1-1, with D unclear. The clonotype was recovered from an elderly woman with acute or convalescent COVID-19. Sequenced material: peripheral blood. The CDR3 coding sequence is TGCGCCAGCAGCCCGTCGGCCCCCAGGACTGAAGCTTTCTTT. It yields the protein CASSPSAPRTEAFF.